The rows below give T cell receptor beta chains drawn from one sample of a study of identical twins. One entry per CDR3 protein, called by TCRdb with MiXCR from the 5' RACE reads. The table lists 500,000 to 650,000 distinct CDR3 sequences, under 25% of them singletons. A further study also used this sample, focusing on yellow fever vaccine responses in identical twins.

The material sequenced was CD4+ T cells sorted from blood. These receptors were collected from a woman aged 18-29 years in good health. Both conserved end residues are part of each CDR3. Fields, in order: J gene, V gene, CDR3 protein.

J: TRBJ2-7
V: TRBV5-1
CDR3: CASGLASSYEQYF

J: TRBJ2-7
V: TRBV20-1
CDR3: CSATASGRYEQYF

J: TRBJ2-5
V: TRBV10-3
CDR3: CAISDRDRGFETQYF

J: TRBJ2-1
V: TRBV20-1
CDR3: CSASHLTWPIYNEQFF

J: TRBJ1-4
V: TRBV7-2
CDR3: CASSLARDVGGKLFF

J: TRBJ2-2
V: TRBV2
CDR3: CASSEEAGAGAGELFF

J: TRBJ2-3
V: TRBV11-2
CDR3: CASRFSGTTDTQYF

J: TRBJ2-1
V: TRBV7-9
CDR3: CASAQEGGSSYNEQFF

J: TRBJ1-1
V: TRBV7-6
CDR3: CASSLWGGAKYTEAFF

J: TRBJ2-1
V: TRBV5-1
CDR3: CASSPRAVEYNEQFF

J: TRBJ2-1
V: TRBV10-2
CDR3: CASSEQTTYNEQFF

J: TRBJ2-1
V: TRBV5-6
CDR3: CASSSRLVSRINEQFF

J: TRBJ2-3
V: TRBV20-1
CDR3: CSARVAEDRRTDTQYF

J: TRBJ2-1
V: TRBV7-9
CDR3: CASSLSTSPNEQFF

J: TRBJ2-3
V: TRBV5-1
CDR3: CASSFIGQGVVDTQYF

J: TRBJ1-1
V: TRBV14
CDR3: CASSQDRGWENTEAFF

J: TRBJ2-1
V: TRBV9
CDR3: CASSKGLAGYNEQFF

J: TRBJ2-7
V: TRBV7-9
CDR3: CASSLTGGLGYEQYF

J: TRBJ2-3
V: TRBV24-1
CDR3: CATSDLKVAGGGDTQYF

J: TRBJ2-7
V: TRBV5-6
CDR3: CASSPDRDSFYEQYF